These 13 T cell receptor beta chains were all obtained from the same sample, sequenced in a study of T cell responses to AZD1222 COVID-19 vaccine. Using immunoSEQ multiplex PCR, the repertoire was profiled, and TCRdb retains in-frame clones only, with some absent. Of roughly 140,000 clones listed, more than 85% were seen once; the top ten hold roughly 3.3%. The specimen was peripheral blood, collected 28 days after the second AZD1222 dose. These receptors came from an adult who received the AZD1222 COVID-19 vaccine.

The genes are TRBV19 and TRBJ1-4, with D tentatively TRBD1 (6 bases). Trimming cost V 6 bases and J 10 bases, with 15 bases left between them. The CDR3 has 13 amino acids. Germline CDR1 reads LNHDA; CDR2 reads SQIVND (reference sequence). The CDR3 DNA reads as TGTGCCAGTAGCGAAACAGGGAACGGAAAACTGTTTTTT. Protein: CASSETGNGKLFF.

This chain joins TRBV18 and TRBJ1-1; 8 bases agree with TRBD1. The CDR3 spans 18 residues. CDR1 is KGHSH and CDR2 is LQKENI in the germline V gene. V was clipped by 3 bases and J by 2 bases; unmatched bases: 14. The CDR3 protein is CASSPSQARTGFNTEAFF. CDR3 DNA sequence: TGTGCCAGCTCACCTTCGCAAGCAAGGACAGGGTTTAACACTGAAGCTTTCTTT.

The rearrangement uses TRBV28 and TRBJ1-5, with TRBD1 matching over 9 bases. CDR1 and CDR2 from the germline V gene are MDHEN and SYDVKM. V dropped 3 bases and J dropped 9; count of bases not matched to a gene: 6. The CDR3 is 14 residues long. The CDR3 DNA follows: TGTGCCAGCAGTTTGGTACAGGGGGCTGGGCCCCAGCATTTT. As protein: CASSLVQGAGPQHF.

The chain combines TRBV27 with TRBJ2-3, with D tentatively TRBD2 (5 bases). Looked up from germline, CDR1 is MNHEY and CDR2 is SMNVEV (reference sequence). The ends were cut back, 1 base at V and 0 bases at J, with 14 bases in the middle. CDR3 length: 17 residues. In DNA, the CDR3 is TGTGCCAGCAGTTTATGGTCTAGCCCCGTGAGCACAGATACGCAGTATTTT. Translated: CASSLWSSPVSTDTQYF.

The chain is built from TRBV9 and TRBJ2-5, with D possibly called TRBD1 or TRBD2 (6 bases each). This CDR3 spans 18 amino acids. Per the germline V gene, CDR1 is SGDLS and CDR2 is YYNGEE. With 0 bases removed from V and 4 bases from J, the gap between germline ends came to 22 bases. The CDR3 spells CASSVDPNPGEGGETQYF. DNA for the CDR3: TGTGCCAGCAGCGTAGACCCCAACCCGGGAGAAGGGGGAGAGACCCAGTACTTC.

The rearrangement links TRBV27 to TRBJ1-6, with D unresolved. The CDR3 totals 17 residues. The germline V gene has CDR1 MNHEY and CDR2 SMNVEV (reference sequence). V lost 6 bases and J lost 2, with 17 bases in between. This chain's CDR3 is CASSPGRSLAYNSPLHF. CDR3 DNA sequence: TGTGCCAGCAGCCCAGGAAGGAGTTTAGCCTATAATTCACCCCTCCACTTT.

The genes are TRBV28 and TRBJ2-6, with D possibly being TRBD2 (7 bases). V was cut by 4 bases and J by 1 base, with 17 bases left in between. The CDR3 loop spans 18 amino acids. Germline CDR1 reads MDHEN; CDR2 reads SYDVKM. This chain's CDR3 is CASSSAGAMVSGANVLTF. The CDR3 DNA reads TGTGCCAGCAGTTCCGCGGGGGCTATGGTTTCTGGGGCCAACGTCCTGACTTTC.

The genes are TRBV6-2 or TRBV6-3 and TRBJ2-3, with 7 bases aligning to TRBD2. CDR3 length: 15 amino acids. The V segment lost 4 bases and the J segment 2 bases; nucleotides outside the gene matches: 6. Germline CDR1 MNHEY, CDR2 SVGEGT. DNA for the CDR3: TGTGCCAGCAGTTTAGGGCTAGCGGTCACAGATACGCAGTATTTT. Its protein is CASSLGLAVTDTQYF.

The chain recombines TRBV6-1 with TRBJ2-2, with a tentative D call TRBD2 (5 bases). V lost 3 bases and J lost 8, with 13 bases in between. Germline V lookup: CDR1 MNHNS, CDR2 SASEGT. The CDR3 extends over 14 amino acids. The DNA for the CDR3 is TGTGCCAGCAGTGAGGGAGCGGATCGGGGGGAGCTGTTTTTT. It encodes CASSEGADRGELFF.

The rearrangement joins TRBV7-9 to TRBJ1-5; D call uncertain. V was cut by 3 bases and J by 7 bases, with 7 bases left in between. The CDR3 consists of 12 residues. CDR1 is SEHNR, CDR2 FQNEAQ, per germline (reference sequence). The CDR3 DNA reads as TGTGCCAGCAGCTTGGTGGACCAGCCCCAGCATTTT. It translates to CASSLVDQPQHF.

The chain employs TRBV11-2 and TRBJ1-1; a weak D match, TRBD1 (5 bases). V dropped 1 base and J dropped 0 bases, with 9 bases sitting between them. Per germline, CDR1 SGHAT and CDR2 FQNNGV. The CDR3 is 15 amino acids. CDR3 sequence: CASSLGEGMNTEAFF. The CDR3 DNA reads as TGTGCCAGCAGCTTAGGGGAGGGGATGAACACTGAAGCTTTCTTT.

This chain joins TRBV19 and TRBJ2-7, with 7 bases that match TRBD1. CDR1 is LNHDA and CDR2 is SQIVND in the germline V gene (reference sequence). CDR3 length equals 15 residues. Losses at the gene ends were 3 bases for V and 2 bases for J; bases not matched to a gene: 7. CDR3 sequence: CASSMSRTGPYEQYF. DNA for the CDR3: TGTGCCAGTAGTATGTCTCGGACAGGACCCTACGAGCAGTACTTC.

The rearrangement joins TRBV19 to TRBJ1-5; the D is unclear. CDR3 size: 16 residues. Trimming pared 5 bases from V and 5 bases from J, leaving 19 bases between. The germline V gene has CDR1 LNHDA and CDR2 SQIVND (reference sequence). CDR3 protein: CASSAKTLFADQPQHF. The CDR3 DNA reads TGTGCCAGTAGTGCGAAAACTTTGTTTGCAGATCAGCCCCAGCATTTT.